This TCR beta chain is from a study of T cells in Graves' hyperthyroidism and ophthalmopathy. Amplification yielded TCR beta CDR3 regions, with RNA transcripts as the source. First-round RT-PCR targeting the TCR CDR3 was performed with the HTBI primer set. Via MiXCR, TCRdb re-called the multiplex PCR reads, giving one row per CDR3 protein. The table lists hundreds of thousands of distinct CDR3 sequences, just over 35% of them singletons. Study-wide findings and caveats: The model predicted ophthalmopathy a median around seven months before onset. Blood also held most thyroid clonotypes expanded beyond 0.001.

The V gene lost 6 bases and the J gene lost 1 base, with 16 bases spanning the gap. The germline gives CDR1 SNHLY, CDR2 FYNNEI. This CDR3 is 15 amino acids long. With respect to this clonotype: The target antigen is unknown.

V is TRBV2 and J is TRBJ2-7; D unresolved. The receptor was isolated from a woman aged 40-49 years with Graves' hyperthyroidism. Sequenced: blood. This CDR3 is CASSQDLARSYEQYF. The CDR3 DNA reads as TGTGCCAGCAGCCAAGATCTCGCACGGTCCTACGAGCAGTACTTC. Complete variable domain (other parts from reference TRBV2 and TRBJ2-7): EPEVTQTPSHQVTQMGQEVILRCVPISNHLYFYWYRQILGQKVEFLVSFYNNEISEKSEIFDDQFSVERPDGSNFTLKIRSTKLEDSAMYFCASSQDLARSYEQYFGPGTRLTVT.